This entry is about one T cell receptor beta chain. Using immunoSEQ multiplex PCR, the repertoire was profiled, and TCRdb retains in-frame clones only, with some absent. Of about 260,000 clones listed, 80% to 95% are singletons. Unmatched junction bases numbered 9, after V lost 11 bases and J lost 6 bases. This CDR3 comprises 15 residues. The germline gives CDR1 SNHLY, CDR2 FYNNEI. The data stem from a study of blood T cell repertoires in COVID-19. Across the whole study: PBMCs, B-cell-depleted T cells, or T cells were the source of the cDNA or gDNA that made up the material.

Study members were between roughly 18 and 100 years old and lived in about two dozen US regions. Before they entered the study, exposed participants had met a COVID-19 case within 2 weeks. V gene TRBV2 combines with J gene TRBJ1-6; 11 bases align to TRBD1. The TCR comes from a middle-aged man who had been exposed to COVID-19. Sequencing was performed on PBMCs or T cells enriched from blood (not recorded which). This chain's CDR3 is CARKEGQGVNSPLHF. The CDR3 coding sequence is TGTGCCCGAAAAGAGGGACAGGGGGTTAATTCACCCCTCCACTTT.